Listed below are T cell receptor beta chains from one sample, sequenced in a study of CD8+ T cells in alopecia areata. Using immunoSEQ multiplex PCR, the repertoire was profiled, and TCRdb retains in-frame clones only, with some absent. This table has more than 95,000 clones, 35% to 40% appearing once. The sample taken for sequencing was CD4+ T cells sorted from blood. All receptors come from a human donor with alopecia areata. The CDR3 runs from the conserved cysteine through the conserved F or W. Only part of the rows carry a size: once, few, many, or a class if the clone is expanded.

v_gene,j_gene,abundance,CDR3aa
TRBV29-1,TRBJ2-1,.,CSVDSMSSYNEQFF
TRBV14,TRBJ1-1,few,CASSQAGTGGTEAFF
TRBV2,TRBJ2-5,.,CASRRGSQETQYF
TRBV18,TRBJ2-6,few,CASSPREDWGANVLTF
TRBV7-2,TRBJ2-7,.,CASSSGGLAGYSYEQYF
TRBV9,TRBJ1-1,.,CASSLGDTNTEAFF
TRBV28,TRBJ1-5,many,CASSLARLNSNQPQHF
TRBV29-1,TRBJ2-7,.,CSAGRTGGSYEQYF
TRBV7-3,TRBJ2-5,.,CASSLYGRGEGQETQYF
TRBV30,TRBJ1-5,.,CAWRPWGNQPQHF
TRBV29-1,TRBJ2-3,.,CSKGESTDTQYF
TRBV29-1,TRBJ2-7,few,CSVQQGTIGEQYF
TRBV6-5,TRBJ1-2,.,CASSNNYGYTF
TRBV19,TRBJ2-4,.,CASSIESWQGGNIQYF
TRBV30,TRBJ2-5,.,CAWGASGETQYF
TRBV30,TRBJ2-2,few,CAWSVGGANTGELFF
TRBV19,TRBJ2-7,few,CASSMGGSKYEQYF
TRBV29-1,TRBJ1-1,.,CSVADVVGTEAFF
TRBV28,TRBJ2-7,.,CASSLPGVGRPRSGKTYEQYF
TRBV5-1,TRBJ2-7,.,CASSLDYEQYF